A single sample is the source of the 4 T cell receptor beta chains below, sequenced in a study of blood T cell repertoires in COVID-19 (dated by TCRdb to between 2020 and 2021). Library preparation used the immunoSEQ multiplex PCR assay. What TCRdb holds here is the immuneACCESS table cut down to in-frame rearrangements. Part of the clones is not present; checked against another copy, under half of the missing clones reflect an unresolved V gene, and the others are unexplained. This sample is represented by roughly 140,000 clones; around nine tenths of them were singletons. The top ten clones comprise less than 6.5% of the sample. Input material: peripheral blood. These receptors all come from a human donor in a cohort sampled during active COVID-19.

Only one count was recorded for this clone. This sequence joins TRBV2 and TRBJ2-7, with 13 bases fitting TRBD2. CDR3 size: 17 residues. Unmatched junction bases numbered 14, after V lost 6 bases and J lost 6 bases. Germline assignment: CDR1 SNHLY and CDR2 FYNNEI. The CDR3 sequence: CASRTSGGIPTPSEQYF. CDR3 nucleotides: TGTGCCAGCAGGACTAGCGGGGGGATCCCCACTCCGTCCGAGCAGTACTTC.

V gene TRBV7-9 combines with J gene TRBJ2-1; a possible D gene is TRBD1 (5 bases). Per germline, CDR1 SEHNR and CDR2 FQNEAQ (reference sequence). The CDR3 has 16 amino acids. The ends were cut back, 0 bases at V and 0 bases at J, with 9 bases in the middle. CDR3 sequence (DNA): TGTGCCAGCAGCTTAGCGCTAGGGGTCTCCTACAATGAGCAGTTCTTC. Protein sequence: CASSLALGVSYNEQFF.

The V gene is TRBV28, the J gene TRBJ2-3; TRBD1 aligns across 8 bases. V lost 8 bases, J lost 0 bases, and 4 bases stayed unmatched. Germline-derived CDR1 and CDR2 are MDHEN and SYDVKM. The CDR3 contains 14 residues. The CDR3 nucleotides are TGTGCCAGCTTCGGGGACAGGAGCACAGATACGCAGTATTTT. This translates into CASFGDRSTDTQYF.

CDR3 sequence: CASSRGQGNYGYTF. CDR3 DNA: TGTGCCAGCAGCCGGGGACAGGGTAACTATGGCTACACCTTC. The chain recombines TRBV6-5 with TRBJ1-2; 9 positions match TRBD1. Germline CDR1 MNHEY, CDR2 SVGAGI. V shed 6 bases, J shed 1 base, and the junction held 3 bases outside the gene matches. This CDR3 region has 14 residues.